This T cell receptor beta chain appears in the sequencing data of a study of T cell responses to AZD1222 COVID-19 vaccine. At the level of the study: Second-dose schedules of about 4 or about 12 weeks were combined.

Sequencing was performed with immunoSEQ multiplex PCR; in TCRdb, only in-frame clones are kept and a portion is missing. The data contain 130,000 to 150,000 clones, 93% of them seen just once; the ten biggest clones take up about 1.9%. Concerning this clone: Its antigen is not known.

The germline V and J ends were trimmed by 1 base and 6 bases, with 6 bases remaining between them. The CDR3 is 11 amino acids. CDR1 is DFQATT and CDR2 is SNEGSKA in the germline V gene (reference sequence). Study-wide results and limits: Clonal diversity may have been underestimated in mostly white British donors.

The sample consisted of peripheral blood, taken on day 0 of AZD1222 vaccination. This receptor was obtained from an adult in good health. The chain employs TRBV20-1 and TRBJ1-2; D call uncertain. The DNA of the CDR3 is TGCAGTGCTAGAGGCCAGCATGGCTACACCTTC. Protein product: CSARGQHGYTF.